This is a list of T cell receptor beta chains from one sample in a study of cytomegalovirus exposure and HLA in healthy donors. This table comes from immunoSEQ multiplex PCR, and its TCRdb copy is limited to in-frame clones, with some not included. The data contain about 90,000 clones, 60% to 85% of them singletons. Specimen: PBMCs. The receptors shown here come from a woman between 35 and 50 years old in good health and CMV-seropositive. The CDR3 runs from the conserved cysteine through the conserved F or W. Each record gives: V gene, J gene, CDR3 protein.

TRBV19	TRBJ2-7	CASSPTMDHEQYF
TRBV7-9	TRBJ1-4	CASSFSGKLFF
TRBV28	TRBJ2-5	CASSFEETQYF
TRBV2	TRBJ2-7	CASSGSNRGLDEQYF
TRBV10-3	TRBJ2-1	CAIMTEDNEQFF
TRBV7-3	TRBJ2-2	CASSQGQSTGELFF
TRBV11-3	TRBJ2-5	CASSIPQLRGGGETQYF
TRBV19	TRBJ1-2	CASTRTGEEGGYTF
TRBV5-4	TRBJ2-3	CASSPEGSGKVTQYF
TRBV28	TRBJ2-1	CASSLGLAGPYNEQFF
TRBV29-1	-	CSVVSAGAYEQYF
TRBV9	TRBJ1-3	CASSVGQPISGNTIYF
TRBV15	TRBJ2-5	CATSRDAGAPETQYF
TRBV5-1	-	CASSLLSTVYEQYF
TRBV23-1	TRBJ2-2	CASSQSWFMRDEDRGLIPGELFF
TRBV2	TRBJ1-4	CASSRQDATNEKLFF
TRBV5-6	TRBJ1-2	CASSPDRGYGYTF
TRBV19	-	CASSTIAGSPYEQYF
TRBV2	TRBJ2-2	CASSEQRIGELFF
TRBV20-1	TRBJ2-5	CSASDNALYF
TRBV6-5	TRBJ1-2	CASRTGQGGIGYTF
TRBV4-1	TRBJ1-5	CASSQEVGTPLGPQHF
TRBV4-3	TRBJ2-3	CASSQDGGQGWSDTQYF
TRBV5-8	TRBJ1-4	CASSLRQANEKLFF
TRBV10-1	TRBJ2-3	CARLTCADTQYF
TRBV6-1	TRBJ2-3	CASRAGPSTDTQYF
TRBV5-1	TRBJ1-4	CASSNGQTGEKLFF
TRBV9	TRBJ1-1	CASSPTDPLMNTEAFF
TRBV28	TRBJ2-7	CASSLLVIGNHEQYF
TRBV7-2	TRBJ1-5	CASTLREGEGQPQHF
TRBV6-1	TRBJ1-4	CASSERGDRRLMANEKLFF
TRBV4-3	TRBJ2-2	CASSWGLAGGGSGELFF
TRBV19	TRBJ1-1	CASSRSRGLYTEAFF
TRBV25-1	TRBJ2-1	CASSEPGLAAYNEQFF
TRBV29-1	TRBJ2-5	CSVEDVGQIQETQYF
TRBV5-1	TRBJ2-1	CASSLGGLAGGHEQFF
TRBV23-1	TRBJ2-3	CASRPPKRGASTDTQYF
TRBV2	TRBJ2-7	CASSGSGINGYEQYF
TRBV19	TRBJ2-1	CASSQPARVAYNEQFF
TRBV10-3	TRBJ2-3	CAISDQGGGTDTQYF
TRBV14	TRBJ2-6	CASSQVPDRAVSGANVLTF
TRBV4-2	TRBJ1-4	CASRRIQGAGEKLFF
TRBV29-1	TRBJ1-2	CSVLKGGGPLDGYTF
TRBV19	TRBJ2-7	CASSIEDRVNEQYF
TRBV21-1	TRBJ2-5	CASSKAAAVRQETQYF
TRBV27	TRBJ2-7	CASSPFGGDYEQYF
TRBV5-4	TRBJ2-5	CASSPGQPQETQYF
TRBV5-4	TRBJ2-5	CASSSYRGLETQYF
TRBV9	TRBJ2-7	CASSVGNTAYEQYF